A single T cell receptor beta chain is shown here with its context. The antigen remains undetermined. CDR3 length: 16 amino acids. The germline V and J ends were trimmed by 0 bases and 0 bases, with 9 bases remaining between them. The V gene's germline CDR1 is SGHDN and CDR2 FVKESK. This record comes from a study of radiotherapy plus CTLA-4 blockade in lung cancer. Study-level information: Objective responses arose in roughly 20% of patients, and 31% experienced disease control. Findings and caveats of the study: Alongside interferon-beta, early blood T cell clone dynamics were reportedly the best predictor of response. In blood, tumor-derived TCR clones expanded after radiotherapy plus ipilimumab.

This table comes from immunoSEQ multiplex PCR, and its TCRdb copy is limited to in-frame clones, with some not included. The sample carries about 76,000 clones, 70% to 85% recorded once. With ipilimumab providing CTLA-4 blockade, focal radiation was administered to patients who had chemo-refractory metastatic non-small-cell lung cancer. This material consisted of peripheral blood, taken from a patient treated with radiotherapy plus ipilimumab. The receptor was isolated from a human donor with non-small cell lung cancer who had stable disease on radiotherapy plus ipilimumab. The chain couples TRBV14 to TRBJ1-3; a possible D gene is TRBD1 (5 bases). For the CDR3, the DNA is TGTGCCAGCAGCCAAGAAAAGGGGTTCTCTGGAAACACCATATATTTT. Its protein is CASSQEKGFSGNTIYF.